The clone carrying this T cell receptor beta chain came up a few times. The antigen is undetermined. An end of the junction differs from the germline gene, which may be a read error. The entry originates in a study of radiation and T cells in renal cell carcinoma. Only in-frame clones appear in the TCRdb table, and some are missing; sequencing was by immunoSEQ multiplex PCR. The top ten hold less than 20% of the sample, which has several thousand clones, less than 75% seen once. Sample treatment: 15 Gy SBRT to primary tumor, nephrectomy 4 weeks later. Findings of the study overall: Dominant CDR3 motifs occupied more repertoire in irradiated than control tumors. Irradiated tumors had higher TCR clonality than control tumors. In blood, top tumor clones expanded by 2 weeks, shrinking by 4.

The origin of this receptor is a man between 60 and 75 years old with renal cell carcinoma. The sample here was tumor tissue, taken from a patient whose treatment included radiotherapy and nephrectomy.

The CDR3 sequence: CAISESGTGRNF. CDR3 DNA: TGTGCCATCAGTGAGTCGGGTACAGGGAGGAACTTC. V and J are TRBV10-3 and TRBJ2-7; D is perhaps TRBD1 or TRBD2 (6 bases each). Per germline, CDR1 ENHRY and CDR2 SYGVKD. This CDR3 spans 12 amino acids.